The 30 T cell receptor beta chains presented below share a single source sample, sequenced in a study of OX40 agonist ivuxolimab in advanced cancers. Produced via immunoSEQ multiplex PCR; TCRdb's table is partial and in-frame only. The table lists about 45,000 clones, 80% of them singletons. Sample: CD4+ or CD8+ T cells sorted from blood, taken in a trial of the OX40 agonist ivuxolimab. All receptors come from an adult with an advanced solid tumor such as melanoma, head and neck, liver or kidney cancer.

The V and J genes are TRBV19 and TRBJ1-1, with D tentatively TRBD1 (6 bases). The germline CDR1 and CDR2 sequences are LNHDA and SQIVND (reference sequence). The CDR3 loop spans 13 amino acids. The V end was cut by 8 bases, the J end by 0 bases, with 10 bases between. CDR3 sequence (DNA): TGTGCCAGTGCCCAGGGGTTGAACACTGAAGCTTTCTTT. This translates into CASAQGLNTEAFF.

This sequence joins TRBV15 and TRBJ1-1; TRBD1 might be the D (6 bases). Germline CDR1 is LNHNV and CDR2 is YYDKDF (reference sequence). V lost 0 bases to trimming and J lost 4 bases, with 12 bases between them. The CDR3 runs to 15 residues. CDR3 region: CATSRDRGGGTEAFF. The CDR3 DNA reads TGTGCCACCAGCAGAGATAGAGGGGGGGGCACTGAAGCTTTCTTT.

This chain connects TRBV30 to TRBJ2-2; D might be TRBD1 or TRBD2, each matching 5 bases. V lost 3 bases to trimming and J lost 7 bases, with 18 bases between them. Germline CDR1 is GTSNPN and CDR2 is SVGIG (reference sequence). The CDR3 is made up of 15 amino acids. DNA of the CDR3: TGTGCCTGGAGGACCGGGACCACGAAGGGCGGGGAGCTGTTTTTT. This gives the protein CAWRTGTTKGGELFF.

The sample holds one count of this clone. V and J are TRBV5-1 and TRBJ2-7, with D possibly called TRBD1 or TRBD2 (5 bases each). CDR1 SGHRS and CDR2 YFSETQ come from the germline V gene. Trimming pared 7 bases from V and 0 bases from J, leaving 11 bases between. This CDR3 comprises 13 residues. The CDR3 region has the DNA TGCGCCAGCGGCGTGGGGGACTCCTACGAGCAGTACTTC. Translated: CASGVGDSYEQYF.

The rearrangement links TRBV6-6 to TRBJ1-1; D ambiguous. This CDR3 has 16 residues. V was cut by 6 bases and J by 3 bases, with 20 bases left in between. Germline lookup yields CDR1 MNHNY and CDR2 SVGAGI (reference sequence). CDR3 protein: CASRVPTIDFDTEAFF. In DNA, the CDR3 is TGTGCCAGCAGAGTCCCTACGATAGATTTCGACACTGAAGCTTTCTTT.

This clone came up once. The chain joins TRBV18 to TRBJ2-7; no definite D call. The CDR3 has 12 residues. Germline V lookup: CDR1 KGHSH, CDR2 LQKENI. The ends were cut back, 4 bases at V and 4 bases at J, with 8 bases in the middle. The CDR3 protein is CASSLAAYEQYF. The CDR3 nucleotides read TGTGCCAGCTCACTCGCGGCGTACGAGCAGTACTTC.

The chain is built from TRBV10-3 and TRBJ1-2, with 8 nucleotides matching TRBD1. The CDR3 has 12 amino acids. Trimming at V came to 6 bases and at J to 6 bases, leaving 3 bases not matched to a gene. Looked up from germline, CDR1 is ENHRY and CDR2 is SYGVKD. The DNA of the CDR3 is TGTGCCATCAGGGGACAGGAGGATGGCTACACCTTC. Its translation: CAIRGQEDGYTF.

The chain has TRBV5-3 and TRBJ2-7; D gene ambiguous. TRBV5-3 is annotated as an ORF whose role is uncertain. The CDR3 consists of 15 residues. V was shortened by 0 bases and J by 3 bases, with 13 bases between the two germline ends. Here the CDR3 DNA reads TGTGCCAGAAGCTTGGAAGGTACAGCATTCTACGAGCAGTACTTC. This gives the protein CARSLEGTAFYEQYF.

CDR3 protein: CASSLSGRSYEQYF. As DNA, the CDR3 is TGTGCCAGCAGCCTCAGTGGCCGATCCTACGAGCAGTACTTC. V usage is TRBV11-2 and J usage is TRBJ2-7; the D is unclear. Germline CDR1 SGHAT, CDR2 FQNNGV. V gave up 5 bases and J gave up 1 base, with 12 bases separating them. This CDR3 spans 14 amino acids.

The chain combines TRBV5-1 with TRBJ2-7; 10 bases match TRBD1. The CDR3 totals 13 residues. The germline V gene encodes CDR1 SGHRS and CDR2 YFSETQ. V shed 4 bases and J 6 bases; nucleotides not matched to a gene: 4. The CDR3 DNA reads as TGCGCCAGCAGCCTAGACAGGGGGCGCGAGCAGTACTTC. The encoded protein is CASSLDRGREQYF. The full variable domain, its missing parts supplied by reference TRBV5-1 and TRBJ2-7, is KAGVTQTPRYLIKTRGQQVTLSCSPISGHRSVSWYQQTPGQGLQFLFEYFSETQRNKGNFPGRFSGRQFSNSRSEMNVSTLELGDSALYLCASSLDRGREQYFGPGTRLTVT.

The V and J genes are TRBV30 and TRBJ2-1, with D tentatively TRBD2 (6 bases). V gave up 5 bases and J gave up 9 bases, with 11 bases separating them. The CDR3 has 11 residues. CDR1 and CDR2 (germline): GTSNPN, SVGIG (reference sequence). The CDR3 bases are TGTGCCTGGGGTAGGAGGGCTGAGCAGTTCTTC. Residues: CAWGRRAEQFF. Using reference TRBV30 and TRBJ2-1 for the parts outside the CDR3, the full variable domain is SQTIHQWPATLVQPVGSPLSLECTVEGTSNPNLYWYRQAAGRGLQLLFYSVGIGQISSEVPQNLSASRPQDRQFILSSKKLLLSDSGFYLCAWGRRAEQFFGPGTRLTVL.

The rearrangement uses TRBV5-1 and TRBJ2-1; TRBD2 aligns across 9 bases. The CDR3 has 15 residues. The trim removed 0 bases at V and 8 bases at J, leaving 6 bases unmatched. Per the germline V gene, CDR1 is SGHRS and CDR2 is YFSETQ. The CDR3 is CASSLAAGGLDEQFF. CDR3 DNA: TGCGCCAGCAGCTTGGCTGCGGGAGGGCTCGATGAGCAGTTCTTC. The whole variable domain, filled in from reference TRBV5-1 and TRBJ2-1, reads KAGVTQTPRYLIKTRGQQVTLSCSPISGHRSVSWYQQTPGQGLQFLFEYFSETQRNKGNFPGRFSGRQFSNSRSEMNVSTLELGDSALYLCASSLAAGGLDEQFFGPGTRLTVL.

This clone was observed a single time. The J gene is TRBJ2-7, the V gene TRBV29-1; a possible D gene is TRBD2 (5 bases). This CDR3 region has 16 residues. Germline CDR1 SQVTM, CDR2 ANQGSEA. V was clipped by 3 bases and J by 6 bases, with 24 bases between them. DNA of the CDR3: TGCAGCGTTGATCGGAGTGGCGATGTGGGAGTCTCCGAGCAGTACTTC. Translation: CSVDRSGDVGVSEQYF.

The V gene is TRBV7-6, the J gene TRBJ2-7; no definite D call. This CDR3 spans 14 amino acids. The V gene's germline CDR1 is SGHVS and CDR2 FNYEAQ. Trimming stripped 4 bases from V and 0 bases from J, with 10 bases between. CDR3 residues: CASSSSPGSYEQYF. DNA for the CDR3: TGTGCCAGCAGCTCTAGTCCCGGCTCCTACGAGCAGTACTTC.

The V and J genes are TRBV20-1 and TRBJ2-1; no clear D gene. CDR1 is DFQATT and CDR2 is SNEGSKA in the germline V gene (reference sequence). The CDR3 sequence is 11 residues long. V was pared by 7 bases and J by 9 bases, with 13 bases between. CDR3: CSVSRAGEQFF. CDR3 nucleotides: TGCAGTGTATCAAGGGCTGGTGAGCAGTTCTTC.

The chain links TRBV5-6 to TRBJ1-2; D is unresolved. The germline V gene encodes CDR1 SGHDT and CDR2 YYEEEE. This CDR3 comprises 14 residues. The V gene lost 0 bases and the J gene lost 4 bases, with 10 bases spanning the gap. For the CDR3, the DNA is TGTGCCAGCAGCTTGGTGACGGAACTCTATGGCTACACCTTC. Amino acid sequence: CASSLVTELYGYTF.

The CDR3: CASSGGLAGGPRETQYF. The DNA for the CDR3 is TGCGCCAGCAGCGGAGGACTAGCGGGAGGGCCTCGGGAGACCCAGTACTTC. The chain links TRBV5-1 to TRBJ2-5, with 15 bases matching TRBD2. CDR3 length equals 17 residues. The ends lost 4 bases at V and 5 bases at J; junction bases unmatched: 9. Germline lookup yields CDR1 SGHRS and CDR2 YFSETQ. The full variable domain, its missing parts supplied by reference TRBV5-1 and TRBJ2-5, is KAGVTQTPRYLIKTRGQQVTLSCSPISGHRSVSWYQQTPGQGLQFLFEYFSETQRNKGNFPGRFSGRQFSNSRSEMNVSTLELGDSALYLCASSGGLAGGPRETQYFGPGTRLLVL.

V gene TRBV5-1 combines with J gene TRBJ1-2; D is unclear. Between the trimmed V and J ends, which lost 4 bases and 6 bases, there was a span of 10 bases. The length of the CDR3 is 12 residues. The germline V gene encodes CDR1 SGHRS and CDR2 YFSETQ. In DNA form, the CDR3 reads TGCGCCAGCAGCCCCGAGAGCGATGGCTACACCTTC. This gives the protein CASSPESDGYTF.

This clone was seen a handful of times. The CDR3 spells CASSIGQGKHEQYF. CDR3 DNA: TGTGCCAGTAGTATAGGGCAGGGGAAACACGAGCAGTACTTC. V gene TRBV19 combines with J gene TRBJ2-7; a weak D match, TRBD1 (6 bases). Germline V gene sequence: CDR1 LNHDA, CDR2 SQIVND (reference sequence). V lost 1 base and J 5 bases, leaving 12 bases between the germline ends. The CDR3 length is 14 residues.

This clone was detected a few times. The chain is built from TRBV6-5 and TRBJ2-7, with 8 positions matching TRBD2. Germline V gene lookup returns CDR1 MNHEY and CDR2 SVGAGI. V was clipped by 6 bases and J by 3 bases; unmatched bases: 7. This CDR3 is 14 amino acids long. The CDR3 is CASRAGLGYYEQYF. Written as DNA, the CDR3 is TGTGCCAGCAGGGCGGGACTAGGCTACTACGAGCAGTACTTC.

This clone turned up a few times. J is TRBJ1-5 and V is TRBV30; 8 bases line up with TRBD1. The CDR3 is made up of 15 amino acids. From germline, CDR1 is GTSNPN and CDR2 SVGIG (reference sequence). V was clipped by 2 bases and J by 3 bases; unmatched bases: 6. The CDR3 sequence is CAWSLGQGLNQPQHF. CDR3 in DNA: TGTGCCTGGAGTCTTGGACAGGGCCTCAATCAGCCCCAGCATTTT.

V is TRBV7-2 and J is TRBJ2-1; either TRBD1 or TRBD2 may supply D (6 bases each). This CDR3 contains 16 residues. Germline V gives CDR1 SGHTA, CDR2 FQGNSA. The V and J ends lost 6 bases and 0 bases respectively, with 15 bases between them. The DNA of the CDR3 is TGTGCCAGCAGGCGGGGTCTGGACAGCTCCTACAATGAGCAGTTCTTC. It specifies CASRRGLDSSYNEQFF.

The rearrangement links TRBV4-3 to TRBJ2-7; 9 bases match TRBD2. CDR3 length: 15 residues. The V segment lost 0 bases and the J segment 5 bases; nucleotides outside the gene matches: 5. CDR1 is LGHNA and CDR2 is YSLEER in the germline V gene. The CDR3 bases are TGCGCCAGCAGCCAAGACGGGGCGGGAGGGGACGAGCAGTACTTC. Encoded protein: CASSQDGAGGDEQYF.

The J gene is TRBJ2-1, the V gene TRBV6-1, with D unclear. Germline values: CDR1 MNHNS, CDR2 SASEGT. V lost 2 bases, J lost 0 bases, and 11 bases lay in between. This CDR3 is 16 amino acids long. The CDR3 DNA is TGTGCCAGCAGTGAACGGTTTTCGAGCTCCTACAATGAGCAGTTCTTC. Protein product: CASSERFSSSYNEQFF.

This clone was observed a few times. This chain links TRBV7-6 with TRBJ2-6; D ambiguous. The V and J ends lost 2 bases and 1 base respectively, with 9 bases between them. Per germline, CDR1 SGHVS and CDR2 FNYEAQ. The CDR3 has 16 amino acids. CDR3 nucleotides: TGTGCCAGCAGCTTATCCCTACAGTCTGGGGCCAACGTCCTGACTTTC. Translated, it gives CASSLSLQSGANVLTF.

The rearrangement uses TRBV7-9 and TRBJ1-3, with D perhaps matching TRBD1 (6 bases). Germline V gene sequence: CDR1 SEHNR, CDR2 FQNEAQ (reference sequence). V lost 5 bases to trimming and J lost 0 bases, with 14 bases between them. CDR3 length: 16 residues. In DNA, the CDR3 is TGTGCCAGCAGCAAATTGACAGGTTTCTCTGGAAACACCATATATTTT. Protein sequence: CASSKLTGFSGNTIYF.

The chain is built from TRBV18 and TRBJ2-5; 8 bases are shared with TRBD2. V trimming: 3 bases; J trimming: 1 base; junction bases outside the gene matches: 7. This CDR3 is 16 amino acids long. The germline V gene has CDR1 KGHSH and CDR2 LQKENI. Here the CDR3 DNA reads TGTGCCAGCTCACCCAAGGCGGGAGGCTTCCAAGAGACCCAGTACTTC. Its protein product is CASSPKAGGFQETQYF.

V gene TRBV11-2 combines with J gene TRBJ2-5, with D possibly being TRBD1 (5 bases). The CDR3 is 11 residues long. V lost 5 bases to trimming and J lost 7 bases, with 8 bases between them. Germline V gives CDR1 SGHAT, CDR2 FQNNGV. CDR3 sequence reads: CASSQTGTQYF. In DNA, the CDR3 is TGTGCCAGCAGCCAAACAGGGACCCAGTACTTC.

This chain uses TRBV10-3 with TRBJ1-2; D remains ambiguous. Trimming took off 6 bases at V and 4 bases at J, with 12 bases between the two ends. The CDR3 runs 13 residues. Germline V gene sequence: CDR1 ENHRY, CDR2 SYGVKD. DNA of the CDR3: TGTGCCATCAGGCTAGACTGGACCTATGGCTACACCTTC. It yields the protein CAIRLDWTYGYTF.

This clone was observed once. This chain connects TRBV2 to TRBJ2-1; D call uncertain. V was trimmed by 2 bases and J by 8 bases, leaving 7 bases between them. The CDR3 consists of 12 residues. Germline CDR1 SNHLY, CDR2 FYNNEI. CDR3 amino acids: CASSEKRYEQFF. The CDR3, as DNA: TGTGCCAGCAGTGAAAAGCGCTATGAGCAGTTCTTC.